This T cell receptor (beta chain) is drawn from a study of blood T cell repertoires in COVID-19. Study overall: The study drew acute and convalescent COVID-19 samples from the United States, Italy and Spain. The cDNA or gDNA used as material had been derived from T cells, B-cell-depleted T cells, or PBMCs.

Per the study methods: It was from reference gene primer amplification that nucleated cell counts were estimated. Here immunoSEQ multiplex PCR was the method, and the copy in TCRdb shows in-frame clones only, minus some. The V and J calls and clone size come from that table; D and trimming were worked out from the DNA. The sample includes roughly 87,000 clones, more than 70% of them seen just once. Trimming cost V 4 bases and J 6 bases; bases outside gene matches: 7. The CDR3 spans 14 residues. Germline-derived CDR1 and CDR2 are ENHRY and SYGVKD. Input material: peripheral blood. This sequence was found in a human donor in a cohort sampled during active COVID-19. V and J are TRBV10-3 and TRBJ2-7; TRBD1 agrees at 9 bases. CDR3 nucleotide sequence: TGTGCCATCAGTGGCGGAGGGACAGGGTCCGAGCAGTACTTC. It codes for CAISGGGTGSEQYF.